One sample yielded the 6 T cell receptor beta chains listed below, sequenced in a study of cytomegalovirus exposure and HLA in healthy donors. Both 60 Vbeta primers and 13 Jbeta primers went into the PCR. The repertoire was sequenced with immunoSEQ multiplex PCR; TCRdb's copy has only in-frame clones and lacks some. Of approximately 150,000 clones listed, roughly 80% are singletons. Sequencing was performed on PBMCs. These receptors all stem from a male donor in good health and CMV-seronegative.

In this sample, this clone turned up a few times. This chain joins TRBV19 and TRBJ2-7, with a possible D match to TRBD2 (6 bases). The V end was cut by 11 bases, the J end by 4 bases, with 15 bases between. This CDR3 is built from 12 residues. Germline V lookup: CDR1 LNHDA, CDR2 SQIVND (reference sequence). The CDR3 sequence is CASRDSLYEQYF. CDR3 DNA sequence: TGTGCCTCACGGGACTCCTTGTACGAGCAGTACTTC.

The chain uses TRBV9 and TRBJ1-3; D unresolved. Trimming stripped 3 bases from V and 1 base from J, with 14 bases between. CDR1 and CDR2 from the germline V gene are SGDLS and YYNGEE. This CDR3 has 16 residues. Here the CDR3 reads CASSAPSGSSGNTIYF. CDR3 bases: TGTGCCAGCAGCGCCCCTTCAGGTTCTTCTGGAAACACCATATATTTT.

This sequence joins TRBV5-1 and TRBJ2-1; TRBD2 agrees at 13 bases. CDR1 is SGHRS and CDR2 is YFSETQ in the germline V gene. This CDR3 region has 16 residues. J was trimmed by 4 bases and V by 3 bases; bases with no gene match: 4. CDR3 bases: TGCGCCAGCAGCTCCGGACTAGCGGGGGCTTACAATGAGCAGTTCTTC. Residues: CASSSGLAGAYNEQFF.

This chain connects TRBV29-1 to TRBJ1-1, with 7 bases lining up with TRBD1. The CDR3 covers 13 residues. J was trimmed by 4 bases and V by 3 bases; bases with no gene match: 5. The germline gives CDR1 SQVTM, CDR2 ANQGSEA. Written as DNA, the CDR3 is TGCAGCGTTGATGGGACAGCGGGCACTGAAGCTTTCTTT. Residues: CSVDGTAGTEAFF.

V and J are TRBV10-2 and TRBJ2-7; 7 bases are shared with TRBD1. The CDR3 covers 12 residues. Germline CDR1 is WSHSY and CDR2 is SAAADI. V was clipped by 6 bases and J by 3 bases; unmatched bases: 2. The CDR3 loop reads CASRRDSYEQYF. The CDR3 nucleotides read TGCGCCAGCAGGAGGGACAGCTACGAGCAGTACTTC.

The V and J genes are TRBV2 and TRBJ2-7, with TRBD2 matching over 9 bases. Germline V gives CDR1 SNHLY, CDR2 FYNNEI. Losses at the gene ends were 7 bases for V and 3 bases for J; bases not matched to a gene: 7. The CDR3 sequence is 14 residues long. CDR3 sequence: CASKESGGNYEQYF. The CDR3 DNA reads as TGTGCCAGCAAAGAAAGCGGGGGGAACTACGAGCAGTACTTC.